This is a list of T cell receptor beta chains from one sample in a study of blood T cell repertoires in COVID-19. Using immunoSEQ multiplex PCR, the repertoire was profiled, and TCRdb retains in-frame clones only, with some absent. The sample holds some 190,000 clones; over 80% are singletons and the top ten take 7.8%. The material sequenced was peripheral blood. The source is a woman in her sixties or seventies with COVID-19, enrolled during active disease. Both conserved end residues are trimmed from each CDR3. Expanded clones are given a class, and other clones once, few, many or no size at all.

v_call	clone_size	j_call	cdr3_aa
TRBV5-1	-	TRBJ2-1	ASSWNSHDEQF
TRBV12-3/TRBV12-4	-	TRBJ2-2	AYRQGATGELF
TRBV6-4	-	TRBJ1-2	ASSDSTGGGYT
TRBV18	-	TRBJ2-7	ASSPGREKFEQY
TRBV5-4	-	TRBJ1-2	ASSKPTGTLSYGYT
TRBV19	-	TRBJ1-4	ASSQGDATNEKLF
TRBV5-1	few	TRBJ2-2	ASSLAGGRPNTGELF
TRBV5-1	-	TRBJ2-3	ASSLPRDSAQITQY
TRBV28	once	TRBJ2-5	ASSSHLAGGQETQY
TRBV29-1	-	TRBJ2-7	SVEDRKGSGLREQY
TRBV7-2	many	TRBJ1-1	ASSFGGRTEAF
TRBV3-1/TRBV3-2	-	TRBJ2-1	ASSHGLAGVHKGYNEQF
TRBV29-1	-	TRBJ2-3	SGDGQSTDTQY
TRBV3-1/TRBV3-2	-	TRBJ1-1	ASSQGEGAFSAF
TRBV28	-	TRBJ1-3	ASSFQGLYSGNTIY
TRBV2	once	TRBJ2-3	ASSVSRQPTGDTQY
TRBV11-2	few	TRBJ2-1	ASSPRVGANNEQF
TRBV5-1	-	TRBJ1-5	ASSSQGDQPQH
TRBV6-2/TRBV6-3	-	TRBJ2-1	ASSYVLREGAYNEQF
TRBV18	-	TRBJ2-1	ASSPSTGSYNEQF
TRBV7-8	-	TRBJ2-3	ASSLESSGRDTQY
TRBV28	-	TRBJ1-5	ASSQEGQPQH
TRBV30	-	TRBJ2-3	AWTVGTDTQY
TRBV28	-	TRBJ1-5	ASSSRQGSWQPQH
TRBV11-3	-	TRBJ2-2	ASSPRTGPSGELF
TRBV3-1/TRBV3-2	-	TRBJ2-1	ASSLQGDPSSYNEQF
TRBV19	-	TRBJ2-2	ASRRQGVNTGELF
TRBV30	-	TRBJ1-1	AWREKTGPGWTEAF
TRBV5-6	-	TRBJ2-7	ASSYSGTGVREQY
TRBV7-9	-	TRBJ2-3	ASSPRTSGVPDTQY
TRBV7-2	-	TRBJ1-2	ASSPKTGFRGYT
TRBV5-1	-	TRBJ2-1	ASRLGGGIHEQF
TRBV29-1	few	TRBJ1-5	SVGDSRNQPQH
TRBV6-5	-	TRBJ2-2	ASNRATGELF
TRBV7-3	once	TRBJ2-2	ASSLNRPEQTGELF
TRBV6-2/TRBV6-3	few	TRBJ2-7	ASSYDGTGGYEQY
TRBV3-1/TRBV3-2	-	TRBJ2-1	ASTRGYNEQV
TRBV6-1	-	TRBJ1-5	ASSEGGGSNQPQH
TRBV4-3	-	TRBJ2-3	ASSQDTRPGGDTQY
TRBV4-2	once	TRBJ2-7	ASSHISSGGTYEQY
TRBV7-3	-	TRBJ2-1	ASSQRGQSNEQF
TRBV28	-	TRBJ1-6	ASSGLDRTYSPLH
TRBV3-1/TRBV3-2	few	TRBJ1-1	ASSLDGERGTEAF
TRBV6-4	-	TRBJ1-5	ASSLESGQPQH
TRBV7-8	-	TRBJ2-1	ASSSRQGSANEQF
TRBV10-3	few	TRBJ2-1	ATLVTSGGAVDEQF
TRBV4-1	few	TRBJ1-5	ASSQDSALEQPQH
TRBV2	once	TRBJ1-1	ASSGQGITEAF
TRBV5-1	-	TRBJ2-1	ASSWDTSGNYNEQF
TRBV6-2/TRBV6-3	few	TRBJ1-2	ASSYPGGGYGYT
TRBV11-2	-	TRBJ2-2	ASSSGLAGGRTGELF
TRBV11-2	-	TRBJ2-5	ASSGQMRETQY
TRBV5-1	-	TRBJ2-2	ASSWETGNTGELF
TRBV19	-	TRBJ1-1	ASSTDIKRNTEAF
TRBV3-1/TRBV3-2	-	TRBJ2-1	ASSYRSSGFYNEQF
TRBV25-1	many	TRBJ2-7	ASSEGNRGTYEQY
TRBV7-9	-	TRBJ1-4	ASSSDRNEKLF